The clone carrying this TCR beta chain was recorded at least ten times. Amplification of TCR beta CDR3 regions used RNA as the template. First-round RT-PCR targeting the TCR CDR3 was performed with the HTBI primer set. TCRdb called the multiplex PCR reads again in MiXCR, with one record for every CDR3 protein. The data show hundreds of thousands of distinct CDR3 sequences, with 15% seen just once and approximately 32% held by the top ten. The data stem from a study of T cells in Graves' hyperthyroidism and ophthalmopathy. V lost 4 bases to trimming and J lost 3 bases; unmatched junction nucleotides: 7. The CDR3 is 15 amino acids. Germline-derived CDR1 and CDR2 are SNHLY and FYNNEI.

This chain uses TRBV2 with TRBJ2-7; 9 bases agree with TRBD2. The TCR originated in a woman aged 25 to 39 with Graves' hyperthyroidism. Source material: blood. The CDR3 sequence is CASSVEDSGSYEQYF. The DNA for the CDR3 is TGTGCCAGCAGTGTGGAAGATAGCGGGAGCTACGAGCAGTACTTC.